One sample yielded the 21 T cell receptor beta chains listed below, sequenced in a study of molecular identifiers for immune sequencing clone quantification. TCRdb passed the PCR reads through MiXCR, listing each CDR3 protein once. The repertoire holds fewer than 350,000 distinct CDR3 sequences, with about a fifth as singletons. Sequenced sample: naive CD8+ T cells from blood, with Jurkat cell RNA spiked in. Subset in this sample: FACS-sorted CD8+CD4-CCR7+CD45RA+ naive T cells. These receptors were collected from a human donor in good health. Some libraries in this study had Jurkat cell RNA spiked in.

In regard to this clonotype: A read error may explain this, as a much larger clone is one base away. The J gene is TRBJ2-7, the V gene TRBV7-6; the D gene is possibly TRBD1 (7 bases). This CDR3 region has 15 residues. Between the trimmed V and J ends, which lost 0 bases and 2 bases, there was a span of 11 bases. Looked up from germline, CDR1 is SGHVS and CDR2 is FNYEAQ. The CDR3 DNA sequence: TGTGCCAGCAGCTTAGCCGCGGGACAGACCTACGAGCAGTACTTC. Translated, it gives CASSLAAGQTYEQYF.

The table lists this clonotype with many counts. The gene calls are TRBV15 and TRBJ2-3; 7 bases match TRBD2. Germline assignment: CDR1 LNHNV and CDR2 YYDKDF (reference sequence). This CDR3 has 16 residues. V was pared by 3 bases and J by 1 base, with 7 bases of the junction left unmatched. The CDR3 nucleotides read TGTGCCACCAGCAGCCTCCCGGGGGGACGCACAGATACGCAGTATTTT. Protein: CATSSLPGGRTDTQYF.

This clonotype was observed a few times. V is TRBV5-5 and J is TRBJ2-7; the D gene is possibly TRBD1 (5 bases). CDR1 SGHKS and CDR2 YYEKEE come from the germline V gene (reference sequence). The V end was cut by 0 bases, the J end by 3 bases, with 10 bases between. The CDR3 length is 14 residues. CDR3 in amino acids: CASSLEQVLYEQYF. CDR3 DNA: TGTGCCAGCAGCTTGGAACAGGTTCTCTACGAGCAGTACTTC. Complete variable domain (other parts from reference TRBV5-5 and TRBJ2-7): DAGVTQSPTHLIKTRGQQVTLRCSPISGHKSVSWYQQVLGQGPQFIFQYYEKEERGRGNFPDRFSARQFPNYSSELNVNALLLGDSALYLCASSLEQVLYEQYFGPGTRLTVT.

This clonotype appeared many times. V is TRBV4-3 and J is TRBJ2-7; D uncertain. The CDR3 is made up of 13 amino acids. Looked up from germline, CDR1 is LGHNA and CDR2 is YSLEER. V gave up 0 bases and J gave up 1 base, with 4 bases separating them. The chain's CDR3 is CASSQDVSYEQYF. For the CDR3, the DNA is TGCGCCAGCAGCCAAGACGTGTCCTACGAGCAGTACTTC.

This clonotype was detected many times. The chain links TRBV5-6 to TRBJ1-1, with D tentatively TRBD1 (6 bases). Trimming removed 1 base from V and 12 bases from J, with 16 bases in between. The CDR3 spans 13 residues. Looked up from germline, CDR1 is SGHDT and CDR2 is YYEEEE. CDR3 sequence reads: CASSLFGGQRTFF. The CDR3 DNA follows: TGTGCCAGCAGCTTGTTCGGCGGACAGCGAACTTTCTTT.

This clonotype was observed a few times. The rearrangement links TRBV19 to TRBJ2-1; tentatively, D is TRBD2 (6 bases). This CDR3 region has 14 residues. Trimming took off 1 base at V and 4 bases at J, with 8 bases between the two ends. Germline V gene sequence: CDR1 LNHDA, CDR2 SQIVND (reference sequence). CDR3 region: CASSIGGDYNEQFF. CDR3 in DNA: TGTGCCAGTAGTATAGGCGGGGATTACAATGAGCAGTTCTTC.

This clonotype was found many times. The genes are TRBV12-5 and TRBJ1-1; D not resolved. With 9 bases removed from V and 7 bases from J, the gap between germline ends came to 18 bases. Germline values: CDR1 LGHNT, CDR2 FRNRAP. The CDR3 runs 13 residues. The CDR3 here is CASGSELSSEAFF. The CDR3 bases are TGTGCTAGCGGGTCCGAATTATCGAGTGAAGCTTTCTTT. Using reference TRBV12-5 and TRBJ1-1 for the parts outside the CDR3, the full variable domain is DARVTQTPRHKVTEMGQEVTMRCQPILGHNTVFWYRQTMMQGLELLAYFRNRAPLDDSGMPKDRFSAEMPDATLATLKIQPSEPRDSAVYFCASGSELSSEAFFGQGTRLTVV.

Turning to this clonotype: The germline gene is not matched at one end of the junction; a read error may be the cause. This chain uses TRBV15 with TRBJ2-7; no reliable D call. Germline CDR1 reads LNHNV; CDR2 reads YYDKDF (reference sequence). The CDR3 has 15 amino acids. The CDR3 protein is CATCREYPPLYEQYF. The DNA for the CDR3 is TGTGCCACCTGCAGAGAATACCCCCCCCTGTACGAGCAGTACTTC.

This clonotype has ten or more counts. The rearrangement links TRBV27 to TRBJ1-3; D not resolved. This CDR3 is built from 16 residues. V lost 3 bases, J lost 4 bases, and 16 bases lay in between. CDR1 is MNHEY and CDR2 is SMNVEV in the germline V gene (reference sequence). The CDR3 here is CASSLLVSDEGNTIYF. CDR3 DNA sequence: TGTGCCAGCAGTTTGCTGGTGTCAGACGAGGGAAACACCATATATTTT.

This clonotype was seen ten or more times. This sequence joins TRBV29-1 and TRBJ2-7; 8 bases fit TRBD2. V gave up 4 bases and J gave up 0 bases; unmatched junction bases: 2. The CDR3 runs to 13 residues. Looked up from germline, CDR1 is SQVTM and CDR2 is ANQGSEA. The CDR3 nucleotides read TGCAGCGTTGCGGGGGGGAGCTCCTACGAGCAGTACTTC. It yields the protein CSVAGGSSYEQYF.

This clonotype was detected only a few times. The V and J genes are TRBV20-1 and TRBJ2-7, with TRBD2 as a possible D gene (7 bases). Germline V gene sequence: CDR1 DFQATT, CDR2 SNEGSKA (reference sequence). The CDR3 sequence is 14 residues long. Trimming removed 0 bases at V and 3 bases at J, with 12 bases between. The CDR3 bases are TGCAGTGCTAGAGATCTGAGGGGGGGCTACGAGCAGTACTTC. Its translation: CSARDLRGGYEQYF.

There are many counts of this clonotype. The chain has TRBV29-1 and TRBJ2-3, with 11 positions matching TRBD2. Germline V gives CDR1 SQVTM, CDR2 ANQGSEA. There are 18 residues in the CDR3. Unmatched junction bases numbered 14, after V lost 6 bases and J lost 0 bases. The CDR3 nucleotides read TGCAGCGTCGGCTTGGGGGCTAGCGGGAGGACCAGCACAGATACGCAGTATTTT. The encoded protein is CSVGLGASGRTSTDTQYF.

This clonotype was counted ten times or more. This chain joins TRBV7-9 and TRBJ1-5, with TRBD1 matching over 11 bases. The CDR3 runs to 15 residues. After removal of 6 bases from V and 6 bases from J, the junction contained 7 bases not matched to a gene. CDR1 is SEHNR and CDR2 is FQNEAQ in the germline V gene (reference sequence). Here the CDR3 DNA reads TGTGCCAGCAGTCAAACGGGACAGGGGGTTCAGCCCCAGCATTTT. The encoded protein is CASSQTGQGVQPQHF.

In its sample, this clonotype was seen many times. The chain carries TRBV7-2 and TRBJ1-2; 7 bases map to TRBD1. The CDR3 extends over 18 amino acids. Germline CDR1 SGHTA, CDR2 FQGNSA. Trimming at V came to 5 bases and at J to 8 bases, leaving 23 bases not matched to a gene. As DNA, the CDR3 is TGTGCCAGCAGCCTTCTTTCCCCTACGGACAGGCGTATGAGAGGCTACACCTTC. Translation: CASSLLSPTDRRMRGYTF.

As concerns this clonotype: Just one base apart from a much larger clone, this may be a read error. This CDR3 fails to terminate in the conserved phenylalanine or tryptophan, so it likely reflects a read error. The CDR3 bases are TGTGCCAGCAGTTACAGTGGGGAAGCAGATACGCAGTATCTT. It yields the protein CASSYSGEADTQYL. The genes are TRBV6-5 and TRBJ2-3; D gene unclear. V lost 2 bases and J 4 bases, leaving 10 bases between the germline ends. Germline lookup yields CDR1 MNHEY and CDR2 SVGAGI. This CDR3 contains 14 residues.

This clonotype was recorded at least ten times. The chain combines TRBV29-1 with TRBJ2-6, with TRBD2 matching over 8 bases. Germline V gives CDR1 SQVTM, CDR2 ANQGSEA. The CDR3 covers 17 residues. Trimming at V came to 3 bases and at J to 0 bases, leaving 7 bases not matched to a gene. This chain's CDR3 is CSVEVLAGSSGANVLTF. The CDR3 DNA is TGCAGCGTTGAGGTGCTAGCGGGTAGCTCTGGGGCCAACGTCCTGACTTTC. Combining the CDR3 with reference TRBV29-1 and TRBJ2-6 gives the whole variable domain SAVISQKPSRDICQRGTSLTIQCQVDSQVTMMFWYRQQPGQSLTLIATANQGSEATYESGFVIDKFPISRPNLTFSTLTVSNMSPEDSSIYLCSVEVLAGSSGANVLTFGAGSRLTVL.

This clonotype was observed a handful of times. The gene calls are TRBV20-1 and TRBJ2-3; 8 positions agree with TRBD2. Germline CDR1 reads DFQATT; CDR2 reads SNEGSKA (reference sequence). The ends lost 5 bases at V and 2 bases at J; junction bases unmatched: 9. The CDR3 has 15 amino acids. The CDR3 DNA reads as TGCAGTGCTCCTGGGCTAGCGGGTATCACAGATACGCAGTATTTT. It translates to CSAPGLAGITDTQYF.

This clonotype was recorded many times. This chain joins TRBV5-1 and TRBJ1-3, with unresolved D. The CDR3 has 15 residues. Germline lookup yields CDR1 SGHRS and CDR2 YFSETQ. The ends were cut back, 0 bases at V and 7 bases at J, with 14 bases in the middle. CDR3 DNA sequence: TGCGCCAGCAGCTTGGGACCACGGACCATCAACACCATATATTTT. Encoded protein: CASSLGPRTINTIYF.

This clonotype was observed many times. The V gene is TRBV2, the J gene TRBJ1-5; D is ambiguous. This CDR3 comprises 14 residues. The V gene's germline CDR1 is SNHLY and CDR2 FYNNEI. With 4 bases removed from V and 5 bases from J, the gap between germline ends came to 12 bases. CDR3 sequence: CASSAIGSHQPQHF. CDR3 in DNA: TGTGCCAGCAGTGCAATAGGGTCCCATCAGCCCCAGCATTTT.

As regards this clonotype: Here the CDR3 omits its conserved ending phenylalanine or tryptophan, so a read error is the likely source. This chain connects TRBV7-9 to TRBJ2-5; D not resolved. V was shortened by 0 bases and J by 2 bases, with 1 base between the two germline ends. In germline, CDR1 is SEHNR, CDR2 FQNEAQ (reference sequence). The CDR3 loop spans 12 amino acids. In DNA form, the CDR3 reads TGTGCCAGCAGCTTAGCGCAAGAGACCCAGTACCTC. Translating gives CASSLAQETQYL.

The chain employs TRBV4-3 and TRBJ2-7, with 9 bases matching TRBD2. V shed 0 bases and J 4 bases; nucleotides not matched to a gene: 10. CDR1 is LGHNA, CDR2 YSLEER, per germline. This CDR3 region has 17 residues. The CDR3 region is CASSQEGGGAGGYEQYF. The CDR3 DNA is TGCGCCAGCAGCCAAGAGGGGGGGGGGGCGGGAGGGTACGAGCAGTACTTC.